This T cell receptor beta chain derives from a study of cytomegalovirus exposure and HLA in healthy donors. Use of 60 Vbeta and 13 Jbeta primers characterized the PCR. The authors' processing: Later work found about 80 million unique TCR beta chains, with some 11 million shared. Libraries were prepared by immunoSEQ multiplex PCR; TCRdb keeps only in-frame clonotypes and omits some of them. The V and J calls and clone size come from that table; D and trimming were worked out from the DNA. The sample has about 150,000 clones, around four fifths seen once; the top ten hold more than 2%. This CDR3 contains 14 residues. In germline, CDR1 is MGHDK, CDR2 SYGVNS. The J segment lost 1 base and the V segment lost 2 bases, leaving 2 bases of the junction unmatched.

The V call is TRBV25-1, the J call TRBJ2-7, with TRBD2 identical over 7 bases. This clonotype was sampled from a boy between 2 and 10 years old in good health and CMV-seronegative. Sequenced input: PBMCs. CDR3 sequence reads: CASSEVGGSYEQYF. The CDR3 region has the DNA TGTGCCAGCAGTGAAGTGGGGGGGTCCTACGAGCAGTACTTC.